These T cell receptor beta chains were read from a single sample in a study of cytomegalovirus exposure and HLA in healthy donors. TCRdb keeps only in-frame clones here, not all; method: immunoSEQ multiplex PCR. The table lists about 170,000 clones, 77% of them singletons, with about 1.5% in the top ten. Sequencing input: PBMCs. Receptors were obtained from a woman in her thirties in good health and CMV-seropositive. Each CDR3 is given with its conserved first and last residue. The D gene is left open where the match is weak. The size of a clone is reported for some rows only, either as once, few or many, or as a class for expanded clones.

-	TRBV28	TRBD2	TRBJ2-3	TGTGCCAGCACCTCTAGCGGGAGCTGGACAGATACGCAGTATTTT	CASTSSGSWTDTQYF
few	TRBV5-1	TRBD2	TRBJ2-7	TGCGCCAGCAGCTTAGCGGGAGGGCCCGTCGAGCAGTACTTC	CASSLAGGPVEQYF
-	TRBV5-1	-	TRBJ1-4	TGCGCCAGCAGCTTGAACCTACGGGGAACTAATGAAAAACTGTTTTTT	CASSLNLRGTNEKLFF
-	TRBV4-1	-	TRBJ2-5	TGCGCCAGCAGCCACGGCGACAGGGAGGTTGAGACCCAGTACTTC	CASSHGDREVETQYF
-	TRBV7-9	-	TRBJ2-7	TGTTCCAGCAGCTTAGAACAGCGGACGGGGGAGCAGTACTTC	CSSSLEQRTGEQYF
-	TRBV5-1	TRBD2	TRBJ2-1	TGCGCCAGCAGCGGTGGACTAGCGGGAACGGGGTCCTACAATGAGCAGTTCTTC	CASSGGLAGTGSYNEQFF
-	TRBV5-5	TRBD2	TRBJ2-5	TGTGCCAGCAGCTTCCGACTAGCGGGAGGGCCGGAGACCCAGTACTTC	CASSFRLAGGPETQYF
-	TRBV28	-	TRBJ1-2	TGTGCCAGCAGTTCAGTTCCAGGACAGAGGGCCCGTTATGGCTACACCTTC	CASSSVPGQRARYGYTF
-	TRBV7-9	-	TRBJ2-3	TGTGCCAGCAACTTACACGGAGATTCTGGCACAGATACGCAGTATTTT	CASNLHGDSGTDTQYF
once	TRBV6-1	TRBD1	TRBJ1-3	TGTGCCAGCAGTCTCAGTCTGTACAGGGGCACCATATATTTT	CASSLSLYRGTIYF
-	TRBV6-5	-	TRBJ2-7	TGTGCCAGCAGTCAAGGACAGAACTACGAGCAGTACTTC	CASSQGQNYEQYF
-	TRBV9	TRBD2	TRBJ2-3	TGTGCCAGCAGCGTAGGTCCTAGCGGGAGGGGGGCAGATACGCAGTATTTT	CASSVGPSGRGADTQYF
-	TRBV4-3	TRBD2	TRBJ2-2	TGCGCCAGCAGCCAATCTCTGCGGGGGATAGGGAACACCGGGGAGCTGTTTTTT	CASSQSLRGIGNTGELFF
-	TRBV29-1	TRBD2	TRBJ2-1	TGCAGCGTTGACGGGACTAGCGGAAATGAGCAGTTCTTC	CSVDGTSGNEQFF
-	TRBV5-4	TRBD1	TRBJ1-1	TGTGCCAGCAGCTTTCCGACAGGGGGGAACACTGAAGCTTTCTTT	CASSFPTGGNTEAFF
few	TRBV6-1	-	TRBJ2-7	TGTGCCAGCAGTATTGGACAGTCCTACGAGCAGTACTTC	CASSIGQSYEQYF
-	TRBV19	-	TRBJ1-6	TGTGCCAGTAGTCTTAGCACAGGGAGCTCCTATAATTCACCCCTCCACTTT	CASSLSTGSSYNSPLHF
-	TRBV5-1	-	TRBJ2-7	TGCGCCAGCAGTCTGAACAGGGGGGGCGAGCAGTACTTC	CASSLNRGGEQYF
-	TRBV4-3	-	TRBJ1-2	TGCGCCAGCAGCCAAGTCCTCAGGGCTAACTATGGCTACACCTTC	CASSQVLRANYGYTF
-	TRBV18	-	TRBJ2-5	TGTGCCAGCTCACCAGGCGAGACCCAGTACTTC	CASSPGETQYF
-	TRBV10-3	-	TRBJ1-1	TGTGCCATCAGTGGGACGACAGACCCCAAGGCTTTCTTT	CAISGTTDPKAFF
-	TRBV7-8	TRBD1	TRBJ2-1	TGTGCCAGCAGCCCGCAACAGGGGGCCAGGGGGAATGAGCAGTTCTTC	CASSPQQGARGNEQFF
few	TRBV29-1	-	TRBJ2-1	TGCACCTCTGGAGGGGTTGGCGCCTACAATGAGCAGTTCTTC	CTSGGVGAYNEQFF
few	TRBV7-8	-	TRBJ2-7	TGTGCCAGCAGCTTAGGGCAGGGCGGCGAGCAGTACTTC	CASSLGQGGEQYF
-	TRBV7-2	-	TRBJ2-7	TGTGCCAGCAGCTTAGTAGCACGGTACGAGCAGTACTTC	CASSLVARYEQYF
-	TRBV7-9	-	TRBJ2-1	TGTGCCAGCAGCTTAGTTGCGGGGGCGAGGGACAATGAGCAGTTCTTC	CASSLVAGARDNEQFF
-	TRBV5-1	TRBD1	TRBJ2-7	TGCGCCAGCAGCGTGGGACAGATCTACGAGCAGTACTTC	CASSVGQIYEQYF
-	TRBV27	-	TRBJ2-1	TGTGCCAGCAGTCCGTTGGCGGTTGGGTTTTACAATGAGCAGTTCTTC	CASSPLAVGFYNEQFF
-	TRBV11-3	TRBD2	TRBJ2-1	TGTGCCAGCAGCATACTAGCGGGAAAGGGATACAATGAGCAGTTCTTC	CASSILAGKGYNEQFF
-	TRBV7-9	TRBD2	TRBJ2-7	TGTGCCAGCAGCTTAGCTGTAGCGGGAGCCACCTACGAGCAGTACTTC	CASSLAVAGATYEQYF
-	TRBV15	TRBD2	TRBJ2-3	TGTGCCACCAGCACGAGGACTAGCGGACCTGTGACGCAGTATTTT	CATSTRTSGPVTQYF
once	TRBV10-1	-	TRBJ2-2	TGCGCCAGCAGTGAGTCGACCCTAGCGAGTACCGGGGAGCTGTTTTTT	CASSESTLASTGELFF
-	TRBV5-1	TRBD2	TRBJ2-2	TGCGCCAGCAGCTGGGGGACTAGCGGTTTCACCGGGGAGCTGTTTTTT	CASSWGTSGFTGELFF
-	TRBV28	-	TRBJ1-2	TGTGCCAGCCATGGGGAGCCTTCCCCTGGCTACACCTTC	CASHGEPSPGYTF
few	TRBV5-1	TRBD2	TRBJ2-7	TGCGCCAGCAGGCCCGGGACTAGCGGGAATTACGAGCAGTACTTC	CASRPGTSGNYEQYF
-	TRBV4-1	-	TRBJ1-5	TGCGCCAGCAGCCTATCGTCGGTTCAGCCCCAGCATTTT	CASSLSSVQPQHF
-	TRBV7-8	-	TRBJ1-4	TGTGCCAGCAGCTTAGCGTCAGAAAAACTGTTTTTT	CASSLASEKLFF
-	TRBV4-2	TRBD2	TRBJ2-7	TGTGCCAGCAGCCTCGTAGCGGGAGTCAGGAACGAGCAGTACTTC	CASSLVAGVRNEQYF
-	TRBV7-3	-	TRBJ1-1	TGTGCCAGCAGCTTAAATGGCCTGAACACTGAAGCTTTCTTT	CASSLNGLNTEAFF
few	TRBV27	TRBD1	TRBJ1-2	TGTGCCAGCAGGACAGGGGGCGTTAATGGCTACACCTTC	CASRTGGVNGYTF
-	TRBV9	-	TRBJ2-1	TGTGCCAGCAGCGTAGCTACGGAGTTTGGTGAGCAGTTCTTC	CASSVATEFGEQFF
-	TRBV9	TRBD1	TRBJ2-2	TGTGCCAGCAGCGAGAGCCCCCTATACTGGACAGGGGGGACGAACACCGGGGAGCTGTTTTTT	CASSESPLYWTGGTNTGELFF
-	TRBV4-1	TRBD2	TRBJ2-1	TGCGCCAGCAGCCAAGCTGGGACTAGCGCTAACAATGAGCAGTTCTTC	CASSQAGTSANNEQFF